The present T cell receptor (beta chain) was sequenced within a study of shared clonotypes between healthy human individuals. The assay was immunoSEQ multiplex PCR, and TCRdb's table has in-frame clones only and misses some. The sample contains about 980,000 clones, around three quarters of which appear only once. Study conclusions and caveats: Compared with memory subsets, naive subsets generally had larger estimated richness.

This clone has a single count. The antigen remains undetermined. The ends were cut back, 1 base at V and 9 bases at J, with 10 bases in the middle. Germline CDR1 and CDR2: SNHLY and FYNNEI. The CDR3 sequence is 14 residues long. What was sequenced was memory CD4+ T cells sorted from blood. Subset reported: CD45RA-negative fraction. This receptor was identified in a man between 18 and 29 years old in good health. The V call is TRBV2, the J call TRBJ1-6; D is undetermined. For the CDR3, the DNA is TGTGCCAGCAGTGAAGACCTCCAGAGTTCACCCCTCCACTTT. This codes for CASSEDLQSSPLHF.